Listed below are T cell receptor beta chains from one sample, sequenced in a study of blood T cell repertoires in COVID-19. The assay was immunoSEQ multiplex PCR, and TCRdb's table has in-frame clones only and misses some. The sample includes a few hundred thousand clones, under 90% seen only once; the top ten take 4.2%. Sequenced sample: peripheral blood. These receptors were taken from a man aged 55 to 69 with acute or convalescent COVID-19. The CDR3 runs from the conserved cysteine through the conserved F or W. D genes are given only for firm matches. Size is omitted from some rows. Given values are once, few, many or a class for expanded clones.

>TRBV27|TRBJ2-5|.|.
TGTGCCAGCAGTTCTACGCCACAGGGAAAAGAGACCCAGTACTTC
CASSSTPQGKETQYF
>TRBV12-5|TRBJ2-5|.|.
TGTGCTAGTGGTTCGAACAGGGCCCAGTACTTC
CASGSNRAQYF
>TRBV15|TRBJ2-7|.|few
TGTGCCACCAGCAGAGAGATCACAGGGCCCTACGAGCAGTACTTC
CATSREITGPYEQYF
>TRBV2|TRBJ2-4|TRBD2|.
TGTGCCAGCAAAAGACTAGCCGACATTCAGTACTTC
CASKRLADIQYF
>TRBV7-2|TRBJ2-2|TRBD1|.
TGTGCCAGCAGGCAGGGACAGTGGAACACCGGGGAGCTGTTTTTT
CASRQGQWNTGELFF
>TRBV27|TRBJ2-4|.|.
TGTGCCAGCAGTGACGGGGAGCTAGCCAAAAACATTCAGTACTTC
CASSDGELAKNIQYF
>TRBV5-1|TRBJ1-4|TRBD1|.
TGCGCCAGCAGCCGACAGGGGGCTGATGAAAAACTGTTTTTT
CASSRQGADEKLFF
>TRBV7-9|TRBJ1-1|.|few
TGTGCCAGCAGCCGTCTAGGGGCAGGGAACACTGAAGCTTTCTTT
CASSRLGAGNTEAFF
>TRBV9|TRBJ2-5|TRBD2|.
TGTGCCAGCAGCGTAGTGGCGGGAGTGTCAGAGACCCAGTACTTC
CASSVVAGVSETQYF
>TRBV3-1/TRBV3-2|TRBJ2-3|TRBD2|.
TGTGCCAGCAGCCTCTACAACGGGGGGTCTGGCACAGATACGCAGTATTTT
CASSLYNGGSGTDTQYF
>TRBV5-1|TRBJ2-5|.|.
TGCGCCAGCAGCTTGGCATCAGGGCTGGTGGGAGAGACCCAGTACTTC
CASSLASGLVGETQYF
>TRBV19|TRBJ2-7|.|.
TGTGCCAGTAGTCCCGGACACCGTCAAGCGGGCGAGCAGTACTTC
CASSPGHRQAGEQYF
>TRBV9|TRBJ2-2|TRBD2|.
TGTGCCAGCAGCGTAGGACTAGCCGGTACCGGGGAGCTGTTTTTT
CASSVGLAGTGELFF
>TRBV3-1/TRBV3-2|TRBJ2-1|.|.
TGTGCCAGCAGCCAAGATCTCAGGAGCGGTGCTTACAATGAGCAGTTCTTC
CASSQDLRSGAYNEQFF
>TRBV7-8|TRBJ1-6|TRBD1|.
TGTGCCAGCAGCTTAGGTTCAGGGGGCAATTTTGGATCACCCCTCCACTTT
CASSLGSGGNFGSPLHF
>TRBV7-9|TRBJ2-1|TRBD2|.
TGTGCCAGCAGCTTAGGACTAGCGGTTGATGAGCAGTTCTTC
CASSLGLAVDEQFF
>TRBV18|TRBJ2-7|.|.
TGTGCCAGCTCACCGGGGCAGTCCTACGAGCAGTACTTC
CASSPGQSYEQYF
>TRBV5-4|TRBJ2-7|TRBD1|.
TGTGCCAGCAGCTTGGCCATCGACAGGGGAGGCTTCTACGAGCAGTACTTC
CASSLAIDRGGFYEQYF
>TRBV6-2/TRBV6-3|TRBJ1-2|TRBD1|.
TGTGCCAGCAGTTACTCGGGACAGGGGATGGATGGCTACACCTTC
CASSYSGQGMDGYTF
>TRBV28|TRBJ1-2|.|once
TGTGCCAGCGGGGGAGGAAACAGCTATGGCTACACCTTC
CASGGGNSYGYTF
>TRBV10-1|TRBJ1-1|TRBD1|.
TGCGCCAGCAGTGACCCTGGACAGGCTGAAGCTTTCTTT
CASSDPGQAEAFF
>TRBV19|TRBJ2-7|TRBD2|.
TGTGCCAGTAGCCGTGCTGGCGGGAGTTTTGAGCAGTACTTC
CASSRAGGSFEQYF
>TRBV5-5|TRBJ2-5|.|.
TGTGCCAGCAGCCGTCAAGCTAACCAAGAGACCCAGTACTTC
CASSRQANQETQYF
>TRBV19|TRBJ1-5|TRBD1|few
TGTGCCAGTAGTATAGAAGGACAGGGACGTCGGCCCCAGCATTTT
CASSIEGQGRRPQHF
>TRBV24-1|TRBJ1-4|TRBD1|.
TGTGCCACCAGTGATTCCGGGACAGGCAATGAAAAACTGTTTTTT
CATSDSGTGNEKLFF
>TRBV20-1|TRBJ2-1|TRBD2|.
TGCAGTGCTAGTTCTAGCGGGAAGGGTAATGAGCAGTTCTTC
CSASSSGKGNEQFF
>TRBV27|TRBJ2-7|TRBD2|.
TGTGCCAGCAGTCTAGCGGGGGGGCCGTACGAGCAGTACTTC
CASSLAGGPYEQYF
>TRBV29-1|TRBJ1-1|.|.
TGCAGCGTTGACCCCGGGAGGCTAAACACTGAAGCTTTCTTT
CSVDPGRLNTEAFF
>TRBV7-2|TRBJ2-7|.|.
TGTGCCAGCAGCTTAAGGGGGTACGAGCAGTACTTC
CASSLRGYEQYF
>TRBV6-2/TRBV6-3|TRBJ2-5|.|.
TGTGCCAGCAGTTACGATCGGTATTTGCAGTACTTC
CASSYDRYLQYF
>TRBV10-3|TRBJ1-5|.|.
TGTGCCATCAGTGAACGGGGTAGCAATCAGCCCCAGCATTTT
CAISERGSNQPQHF
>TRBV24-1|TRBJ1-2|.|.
TGTGCCACCAGGCAGGAGGCGGACTATGGCTACACCTTC
CATRQEADYGYTF
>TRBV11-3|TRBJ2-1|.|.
TGTGCCAGCAGCTTTCGACTAGACAATGAGCAGTTCTTC
CASSFRLDNEQFF
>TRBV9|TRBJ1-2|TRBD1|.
TGTGCCAGCAGCACTCTGGGGTGGCAGGGGGTCCTTCATGGCTACACCTTC
CASSTLGWQGVLHGYTF
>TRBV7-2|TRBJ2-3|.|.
TGTGCCAGCAAAGACTATTTAACAGATACGCAGTATTTT
CASKDYLTDTQYF
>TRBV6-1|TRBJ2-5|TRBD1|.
TGTGCCAGCAGTGAGGGCAGGGGGCTGGAGACCCAGTACTTC
CASSEGRGLETQYF
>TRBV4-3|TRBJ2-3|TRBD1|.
TGCGCCAGCAGCCGACAGGGTACAGATACGCAGTATTTT
CASSRQGTDTQYF
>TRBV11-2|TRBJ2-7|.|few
TGTGCCAGCGGTTCGGTAGCGCCGGGAACATCCTACGAGCAGTACTTC
CASGSVAPGTSYEQYF
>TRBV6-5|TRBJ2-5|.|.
TGTGCCAGCAGCTCGACATTTAGAGAGACCCAGTACTTC
CASSSTFRETQYF
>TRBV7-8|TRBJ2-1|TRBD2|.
TGTGCCAGCAGCTTTTTGACTAGCGGGATAGCGGAGGAGCAGTTCTTC
CASSFLTSGIAEEQFF
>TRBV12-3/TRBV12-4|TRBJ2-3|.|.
TGTGCCAGCAGTTTTCTAGGTGGAGATACGCAGTATTTT
CASSFLGGDTQYF
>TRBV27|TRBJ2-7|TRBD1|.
TGTGCCAGCAGTTTGAACCGGGACAGGGATATTGAGCAGTACTTC
CASSLNRDRDIEQYF
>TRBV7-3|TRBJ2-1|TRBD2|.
TGTGCCAGCAGTCCTCAAGTGACCGGCGGGAGGGCCAATGAGCAGTTCTTC
CASSPQVTGGRANEQFF
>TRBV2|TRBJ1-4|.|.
TGTACCAGCAAACAGGGTCTACGGGAAAAACTGTTTTTT
CTSKQGLREKLFF
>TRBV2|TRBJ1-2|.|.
TGTGCCAGCAGTGAAGAGGAACTGGAGAACTATGGCTACACCTTC
CASSEEELENYGYTF
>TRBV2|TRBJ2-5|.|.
TGTGCCAGTCGCATGCCGGGTAGACAAGAGACCCAGTACTTC
CASRMPGRQETQYF
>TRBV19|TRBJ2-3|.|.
TGTGCCAGTAGTAGACCTCGAGAGGGAAGCACAGATACGCAGTATTTT
CASSRPREGSTDTQYF
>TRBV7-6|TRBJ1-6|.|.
TGTGCCAGCAGCTTAGTAGTGGCGGGTAATTCACCCCTCCACTTT
CASSLVVAGNSPLHF
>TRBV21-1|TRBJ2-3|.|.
TGTGCCAGCAGTGCTCGCTCAGATTATCTCACAGATACGCAGTATTTT
CASSARSDYLTDTQYF
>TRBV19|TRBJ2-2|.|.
TGTGCCAGTAGTATAATTCGGCGGGCGAACACCGGGGAGCTGTTTTTT
CASSIIRRANTGELFF
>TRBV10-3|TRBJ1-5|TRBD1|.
TGTGCCATCAAAGAGACAGGGGCGAATCAGCCCCAGCATTTT
CAIKETGANQPQHF
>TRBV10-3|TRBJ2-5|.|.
TGTGCCATCAGTCAAGCTTTCGAGACCCAGTACTTC
CAISQAFETQYF
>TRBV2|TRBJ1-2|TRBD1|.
TGTGCCAGCAGCCCGGACAGGCTCAACTATGGCTACACCTTC
CASSPDRLNYGYTF
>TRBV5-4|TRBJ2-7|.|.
TGTGCCAGCAGCCCCCCCCGGACTGACTACGAGCAGTACTTC
CASSPPRTDYEQYF
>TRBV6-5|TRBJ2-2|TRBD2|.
TGTGCCATCGGGACTAGCGGATCTTACACCGGGGAGCTGTTTTTT
CAIGTSGSYTGELFF
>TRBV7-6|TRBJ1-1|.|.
TGTGCCAGCAGCTTACAGGGGAATACTGAAGCTTTCTTT
CASSLQGNTEAFF
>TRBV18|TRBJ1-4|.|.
TGTGCCAGCTCAGGATCCTCGGGACAAATTGAAAAACTGTTTTTT
CASSGSSGQIEKLFF
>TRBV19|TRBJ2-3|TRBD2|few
TGTGCCAGTAAGGGAGCGGGGGCCACAGATACGCAGTATTTT
CASKGAGATDTQYF
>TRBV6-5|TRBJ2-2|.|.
TGTGCCAGCAGTTTACAGCTCCTCGGGGAGCTGTTTTTT
CASSLQLLGELFF